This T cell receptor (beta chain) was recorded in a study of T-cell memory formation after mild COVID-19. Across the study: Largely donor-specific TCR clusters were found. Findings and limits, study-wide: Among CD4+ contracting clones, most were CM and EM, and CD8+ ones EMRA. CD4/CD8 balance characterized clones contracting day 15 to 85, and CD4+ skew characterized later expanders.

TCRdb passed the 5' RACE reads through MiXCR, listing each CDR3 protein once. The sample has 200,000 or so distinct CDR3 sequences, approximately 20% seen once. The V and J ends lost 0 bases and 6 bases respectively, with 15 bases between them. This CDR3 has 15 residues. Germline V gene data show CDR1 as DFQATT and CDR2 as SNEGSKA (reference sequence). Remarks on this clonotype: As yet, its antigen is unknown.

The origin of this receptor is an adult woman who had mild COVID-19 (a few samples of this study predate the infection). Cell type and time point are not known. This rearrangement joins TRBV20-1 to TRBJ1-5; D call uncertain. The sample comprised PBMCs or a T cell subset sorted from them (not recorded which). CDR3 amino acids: CSARDRGGLIQPQHF. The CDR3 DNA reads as TGCAGTGCTAGAGATCGGGGAGGGCTTATTCAGCCCCAGCATTTT.